What follows are 3 T cell receptor beta chains derived from one specimen sequenced in a study of blood T cell repertoires in COVID-19. The assay was immunoSEQ multiplex PCR, and TCRdb's table has in-frame clones only and misses some. The table has more than 85,000 clones, roughly 80% seen once. The sample consisted of peripheral blood. Every receptor here comes from a man aged 80 or over with active or convalescent COVID-19.

The V and J genes are TRBV19 and TRBJ2-2; 8 positions match TRBD1. The J segment lost 0 bases and the V segment lost 10 bases, leaving 4 bases of the junction unmatched. The CDR3 runs to 14 residues. Germline lookup yields CDR1 LNHDA and CDR2 SQIVND (reference sequence). DNA of the CDR3: TGTGCCACCCGGGGACAGGCGAACACCGGGGAGCTGTTTTTT. This sequence encodes CATRGQANTGELFF.

The CDR3 sequence: CASSPGEGQVYEQYF. Written as DNA, the CDR3 is TGTGCCAGCAGTCCAGGGGAGGGACAGGTCTACGAGCAGTACTTC. V gene TRBV3-1 (or the pseudogene TRBV3-2) combines with J gene TRBJ2-7; D possibly corresponds to TRBD1 (8 bases). Germline assignment: CDR1 LGHDT and CDR2 YNNKEL (reference sequence). V was clipped by 6 bases and J by 3 bases, with 18 bases between them. This CDR3 region has 15 residues.

This chain uses TRBV27 with TRBJ1-6; D unclear. The CDR3 is 15 amino acids. Germline values: CDR1 MNHEY, CDR2 SMNVEV (reference sequence). V lost 6 bases, J lost 5 bases, and 14 bases lay in between. The CDR3 loop is CASRPRESNNSPLHF. The DNA of the CDR3 is TGTGCCAGCAGGCCCCGGGAGTCGAATAATTCACCCCTCCACTTT.